These T cell receptor beta chains were read from a single sample in a study of cytomegalovirus exposure and HLA in healthy donors. Only in-frame clones appear in the TCRdb table, and some are missing; sequencing was by immunoSEQ multiplex PCR. The profile shows 150,000 or so clones, 75% to 90% of them singletons. Specimen: PBMCs. All receptors derive from a woman aged 25-40 years in good health and CMV-seropositive. CDR3s include the opening cysteine and the closing phenylalanine or tryptophan. The D gene is left open where the match is weak. The listing skips clone size in some rows; elsewhere it reads once, few, many or a size class.

j_call: TRBJ2-2
clone_size: .
v_call: TRBV14
d_call: .
cdr3_aa: CASSSSQVGELFF
cdr3_nt: TGTGCCAGCAGTTCTAGCCAGGTCGGGGAGCTGTTTTTT

j_call: TRBJ2-1
clone_size: .
v_call: TRBV9
d_call: .
cdr3_aa: CASSSTGYNEQFF
cdr3_nt: TGTGCCAGCAGCTCTACCGGGTACAATGAGCAGTTCTTC

j_call: TRBJ2-1
clone_size: .
v_call: TRBV7-2
d_call: .
cdr3_aa: CASSLLGGASGYNEQFF
cdr3_nt: TGTGCCAGCAGCCTCCTGGGGGGGGCTAGCGGTTACAATGAGCAGTTCTTC

j_call: TRBJ2-7
clone_size: .
v_call: TRBV5-6
d_call: TRBD1
cdr3_aa: CASSLGQSYEQYF
cdr3_nt: TGTGCCAGCAGCCTGGGACAGTCCTACGAGCAGTACTTC

j_call: TRBJ1-5
clone_size: .
v_call: TRBV5-8
d_call: .
cdr3_aa: CASRPAHQRDQPQHF
cdr3_nt: TGTGCCAGCAGACCCGCACATCAGCGGGATCAGCCCCAGCATTTT

j_call: TRBJ1-3
clone_size: .
v_call: TRBV15
d_call: .
cdr3_aa: CATSRQGLPSPFSGNTIYF
cdr3_nt: TGTGCCACCAGCAGACAGGGCTTGCCCTCCCCTTTCTCTGGAAACACCATATATTTT

j_call: TRBJ2-6
clone_size: .
v_call: TRBV2
d_call: TRBD1
cdr3_aa: CASMGQGAGGANVLTF
cdr3_nt: TGTGCCAGCATGGGACAGGGGGCGGGTGGGGCCAACGTCCTGACTTTC

j_call: TRBJ2-7
clone_size: .
v_call: TRBV12-2
d_call: .
cdr3_aa: CASRFRECGRDYEQYF
cdr3_nt: TGTGCAAGTCGCTTCCGGGAGTGTGGCAGAGACTACGAGCAGTACTTC

j_call: TRBJ2-5
clone_size: .
v_call: TRBV7-6
d_call: .
cdr3_aa: CASSLAGGPETQYF
cdr3_nt: TGTGCCAGCAGCTTAGCGGGGGGGCCGGAGACCCAGTACTTC

j_call: TRBJ1-1
clone_size: few
v_call: TRBV7-9
d_call: TRBD1
cdr3_aa: CASSQGGANTEAFF
cdr3_nt: TGTGCCAGCAGCCAGGGGGGAGCGAACACTGAAGCTTTCTTT

j_call: TRBJ2-2
clone_size: .
v_call: TRBV5-1
d_call: TRBD1
cdr3_aa: CASSSTGGGELFF
cdr3_nt: TGCGCCAGCAGTTCTACAGGGGGCGGGGAGCTGTTTTTT

j_call: TRBJ2-5
clone_size: .
v_call: TRBV18
d_call: .
cdr3_aa: CASSPLTQETQYF
cdr3_nt: TGTGCCAGCTCGCCGCTCACTCAAGAGACCCAGTACTTC

j_call: TRBJ1-2
clone_size: .
v_call: TRBV6-1
d_call: .
cdr3_aa: CASSEASRFLYGYTF
cdr3_nt: TGTGCCAGCAGTGAAGCGAGCAGGTTCCTCTATGGCTACACCTTC

j_call: TRBJ2-7
clone_size: .
v_call: TRBV7-2
d_call: TRBD2
cdr3_aa: CASSLWTSGRPEQYF
cdr3_nt: TGTGCCAGCAGCCTGTGGACTAGCGGGAGACCCGAGCAGTACTTC

j_call: TRBJ2-5
clone_size: .
v_call: TRBV27
d_call: TRBD1
cdr3_aa: CASSSQGVGTQYF
cdr3_nt: TGTGCCAGCAGCTCCCAGGGGGTCGGGACCCAGTACTTC

j_call: TRBJ1-1
clone_size: .
v_call: TRBV20-1
d_call: .
cdr3_aa: CIPRNGTEAFF
cdr3_nt: TGCATCCCGCGGAACGGCACGGAAGCTTTCTTT

j_call: TRBJ2-3
clone_size: .
v_call: TRBV11-2
d_call: .
cdr3_aa: CASSLRAGSTDTQYF
cdr3_nt: TGTGCCAGCAGCTTACGGGCGGGGAGCACAGATACGCAGTATTTT

j_call: TRBJ2-7
clone_size: .
v_call: TRBV7-2
d_call: .
cdr3_aa: CASSFSREQYF
cdr3_nt: TGTGCCAGCAGCTTTAGCCGCGAGCAGTACTTC

j_call: TRBJ1-5
clone_size: .
v_call: TRBV7-3
d_call: TRBD1
cdr3_aa: CASSSPPIGQGALSNQPQHF
cdr3_nt: TGTGCCAGCAGCTCGCCCCCCATCGGACAGGGGGCACTTAGCAATCAGCCCCAGCATTTT

j_call: TRBJ1-4
clone_size: .
v_call: TRBV27
d_call: .
cdr3_aa: CASTGTNNEKLFF
cdr3_nt: TGTGCCAGCACCGGGACAAATAATGAAAAACTGTTTTTT

j_call: TRBJ2-7
clone_size: .
v_call: TRBV19
d_call: .
cdr3_aa: CASSIPGREQYF
cdr3_nt: TGTGCCAGTAGTATCCCAGGGCGCGAGCAGTACTTC

j_call: TRBJ2-2
clone_size: .
v_call: TRBV11-3
d_call: TRBD2
cdr3_aa: CASSPRTSGATGELFF
cdr3_nt: TGTGCCAGCAGCCCCCGGACTAGCGGGGCAACCGGGGAGCTGTTTTTT

j_call: TRBJ2-5
clone_size: few
v_call: TRBV13
d_call: .
cdr3_aa: CASSLVDKKETQYF
cdr3_nt: TGTGCCAGCAGCTTAGTGGACAAGAAAGAGACCCAGTACTTC

j_call: TRBJ2-7
clone_size: .
v_call: TRBV29-1
d_call: TRBD1
cdr3_aa: CSVFSGTAYEQYF
cdr3_nt: TGCAGCGTTTTTTCAGGGACAGCATACGAGCAGTACTTC

j_call: TRBJ2-3
clone_size: .
v_call: TRBV9
d_call: .
cdr3_aa: CASSVSADTQYF
cdr3_nt: TGTGCCAGCAGCGTTAGCGCAGATACGCAGTATTTT

j_call: TRBJ1-1
clone_size: .
v_call: TRBV7-8
d_call: TRBD1
cdr3_aa: CASSLVQGDTEAFF
cdr3_nt: TGTGCCAGCAGCTTAGTACAGGGGGACACTGAAGCTTTCTTT

j_call: TRBJ2-5
clone_size: .
v_call: TRBV11-2
d_call: .
cdr3_aa: CASSLVSRNQETQYF
cdr3_nt: TGTGCCAGCAGCTTAGTGTCCAGGAACCAAGAGACCCAGTACTTC

j_call: TRBJ2-7
clone_size: .
v_call: TRBV5-1
d_call: .
cdr3_aa: CASSNRGWEDEQYF
cdr3_nt: TGCGCCAGCTCCAACAGGGGTTGGGAGGACGAGCAGTACTTC

j_call: TRBJ2-5
clone_size: .
v_call: TRBV4-1
d_call: .
cdr3_aa: CASSQDPPGGRLQETQYF
cdr3_nt: TGCGCCAGCAGCCAAGATCCCCCTGGGGGCAGACTCCAAGAGACCCAGTACTTC

j_call: TRBJ1-6
clone_size: .
v_call: TRBV6-1
d_call: .
cdr3_aa: CASLFGAESSPLHF
cdr3_nt: TGTGCCAGCTTATTTGGGGCGGAAAGTTCACCCCTCCACTTT

j_call: TRBJ1-2
clone_size: .
v_call: TRBV27
d_call: .
cdr3_aa: CASTGGSIHGYTF
cdr3_nt: TGTGCCAGCACTGGAGGGTCCATCCATGGCTACACCTTC

j_call: TRBJ1-1
clone_size: .
v_call: TRBV5-1
d_call: .
cdr3_aa: CASREGPGGAEAFF
cdr3_nt: TGCGCCAGCAGAGAAGGACCGGGAGGCGCTGAAGCTTTCTTT

j_call: TRBJ2-7
clone_size: .
v_call: TRBV19
d_call: TRBD2
cdr3_aa: CASSIQRGTLGEQYF
cdr3_nt: TGTGCCAGTAGTATCCAGCGGGGCACCCTTGGGGAGCAGTACTTC

j_call: TRBJ2-4
clone_size: .
v_call: TRBV10-3
d_call: TRBD1
cdr3_aa: CAISPGQGGTLKNIQYF
cdr3_nt: TGTGCCATTAGCCCGGGACAGGGGGGCACCTTGAAAAACATTCAGTACTTC

j_call: TRBJ2-7
clone_size: .
v_call: TRBV5-6
d_call: .
cdr3_aa: CASSLGYGETYEQYF
cdr3_nt: TGTGCCAGCAGCTTGGGTTACGGGGAAACCTACGAGCAGTACTTC

j_call: TRBJ2-3
clone_size: .
v_call: TRBV28
d_call: TRBD1
cdr3_aa: CASSWDGRAQGAQYF
cdr3_nt: TGTGCCAGCAGTTGGGACGGACGGGCACAGGGGGCGCAGTATTTT

j_call: TRBJ2-2
clone_size: .
v_call: TRBV21-1
d_call: .
cdr3_aa: CASSKARGGRNGELFF
cdr3_nt: TGTGCCAGCAGCAAAGCGCGCGGCGGGAGAAACGGGGAGCTGTTTTTT

j_call: TRBJ1-1
clone_size: .
v_call: TRBV18
d_call: TRBD1
cdr3_aa: CASSHAGTVNTEAFF
cdr3_nt: TGTGCCAGCTCACATGCCGGGACAGTGAACACTGAAGCTTTCTTT

j_call: TRBJ2-5
clone_size: .
v_call: TRBV5-1
d_call: .
cdr3_aa: CASSLGQVQETQYF
cdr3_nt: TGCGCCAGCAGCTTGGGGCAGGTCCAAGAGACCCAGTACTTC

j_call: TRBJ2-7
clone_size: .
v_call: TRBV5-5
d_call: TRBD1
cdr3_aa: CASSLSGGGYEQYF
cdr3_nt: TGTGCCAGCAGCTTGTCAGGGGGCGGCTACGAGCAGTACTTC

j_call: TRBJ1-2
clone_size: .
v_call: TRBV11-2
d_call: .
cdr3_aa: CASSLRGSVYGYTF
cdr3_nt: TGTGCCAGCAGCCTTCGCGGCAGTGTCTATGGCTACACCTTC

j_call: TRBJ2-2
clone_size: once
v_call: TRBV2
d_call: TRBD2
cdr3_aa: CASSALAGGLSGTGELFF
cdr3_nt: TGTGCCAGCAGTGCTCTAGCGGGAGGGCTATCGGGCACCGGGGAGCTGTTTTTT

j_call: TRBJ2-1
clone_size: .
v_call: TRBV5-1
d_call: TRBD2
cdr3_aa: CASRSVSGTRIGYNEQFF
cdr3_nt: TGCGCCAGCAGATCAGTCTCCGGGACTAGGATTGGGTACAATGAGCAGTTCTTC

j_call: TRBJ2-7
clone_size: few
v_call: TRBV2
d_call: .
cdr3_aa: CASSESLGYEQYF
cdr3_nt: TGTGCCAGCAGTGAATCCCTCGGGTACGAGCAGTACTTC

j_call: TRBJ2-1
clone_size: .
v_call: TRBV27
d_call: TRBD1
cdr3_aa: CASATGQGIWNEQFF
cdr3_nt: TGTGCCAGCGCAACCGGACAGGGGATATGGAATGAGCAGTTCTTC

j_call: TRBJ1-5
clone_size: .
v_call: TRBV19
d_call: .
cdr3_aa: CASSISGDSNQPQHF
cdr3_nt: TGTGCCAGTAGTATAAGCGGGGATAGCAATCAGCCCCAGCATTTT

j_call: TRBJ1-5
clone_size: .
v_call: TRBV27
d_call: .
cdr3_aa: CASSRANQPQHF
cdr3_nt: TGTGCCAGCAGTAGAGCGAATCAGCCCCAGCATTTT

j_call: TRBJ2-2
clone_size: .
v_call: TRBV29-1
d_call: TRBD1
cdr3_aa: CSVPGTGLRELFF
cdr3_nt: TGCAGCGTCCCCGGGACAGGTCTCCGGGAGCTGTTTTTT

j_call: TRBJ2-7
clone_size: .
v_call: TRBV28
d_call: .
cdr3_aa: CASSPRFPSYEQYF
cdr3_nt: TGTGCCAGCAGCCCCCGCTTCCCTAGTTACGAGCAGTACTTC

j_call: TRBJ2-1
clone_size: .
v_call: TRBV7-2
d_call: .
cdr3_aa: CASSGYEGVYNEQFF
cdr3_nt: TGTGCCAGCAGCGGGTATGAGGGAGTCTACAATGAGCAGTTCTTC

j_call: TRBJ2-5
clone_size: .
v_call: TRBV28
d_call: .
cdr3_aa: CASSLALALQETQYF
cdr3_nt: TGTGCCAGCAGTTTGGCACTAGCACTACAAGAGACCCAGTACTTC

j_call: TRBJ2-3
clone_size: once
v_call: TRBV6-5
d_call: .
cdr3_aa: CASSYPGTDTQYF
cdr3_nt: TGTGCCAGCAGTTACCCGGGTACAGATACGCAGTATTTT

j_call: TRBJ2-1
clone_size: .
v_call: TRBV19
d_call: TRBD2
cdr3_aa: CASTVAGGNEQFF
cdr3_nt: TGTGCCAGTACCGTAGCGGGAGGGAATGAGCAGTTCTTC